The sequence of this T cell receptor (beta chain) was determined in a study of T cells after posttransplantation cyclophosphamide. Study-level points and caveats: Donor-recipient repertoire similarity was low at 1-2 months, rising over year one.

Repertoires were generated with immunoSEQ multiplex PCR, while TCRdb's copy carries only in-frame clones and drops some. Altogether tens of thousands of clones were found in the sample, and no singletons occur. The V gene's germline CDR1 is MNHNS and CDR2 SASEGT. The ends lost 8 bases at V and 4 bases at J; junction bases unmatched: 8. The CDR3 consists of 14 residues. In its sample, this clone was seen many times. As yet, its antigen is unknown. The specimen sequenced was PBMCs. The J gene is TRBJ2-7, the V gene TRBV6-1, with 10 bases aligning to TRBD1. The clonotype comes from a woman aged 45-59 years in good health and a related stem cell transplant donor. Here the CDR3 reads CASCFGQGDYEQYF. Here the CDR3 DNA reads TGTGCCAGCTGTTTTGGACAGGGGGATTACGAGCAGTACTTC.